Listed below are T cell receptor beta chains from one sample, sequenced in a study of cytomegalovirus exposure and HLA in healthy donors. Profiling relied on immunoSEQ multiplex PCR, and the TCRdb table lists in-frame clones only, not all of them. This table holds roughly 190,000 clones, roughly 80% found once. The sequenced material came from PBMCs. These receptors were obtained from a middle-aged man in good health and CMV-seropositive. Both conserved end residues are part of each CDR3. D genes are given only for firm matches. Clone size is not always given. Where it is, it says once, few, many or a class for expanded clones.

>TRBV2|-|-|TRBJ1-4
TGTGCCAAAAAGGGGGTGGCTAATGAAAAACTGTTTTTT
CAKKGVANEKLFF
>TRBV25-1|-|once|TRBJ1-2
TGTGCCAGCAGTGAGGGAGGGGCGCACTATGGCTACACCTTC
CASSEGGAHYGYTF
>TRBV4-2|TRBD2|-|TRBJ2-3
TGTGCCAGCAGCCAAGGTGGAGCGGGAGGGCACACAGATACGCAGTATTTT
CASSQGGAGGHTDTQYF
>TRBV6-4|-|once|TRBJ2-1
TGTGCCAGCAGTCCGACCGGGACACCTTACAATGAGCAGTTCTTC
CASSPTGTPYNEQFF
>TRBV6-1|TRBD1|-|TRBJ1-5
TGTGCCAGCAGTGGAACAGGGGCGCCATGGCGTCAGCCCCAGCATTTT
CASSGTGAPWRQPQHF
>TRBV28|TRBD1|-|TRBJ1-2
TGTGCCAGCAGTATCCAGACAGGGCTGAACTATGGCTACACCTTC
CASSIQTGLNYGYTF
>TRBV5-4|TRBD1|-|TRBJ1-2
TGTGCCAGCAGCCTGGACAGGGGGCTGAGCTATGGCTACACCTTC
CASSLDRGLSYGYTF
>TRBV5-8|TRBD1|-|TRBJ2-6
TGTGCCAGCAGCGTTCCAACAGGGGGATGGGGGGCCAACGTCCTGACTTTC
CASSVPTGGWGANVLTF
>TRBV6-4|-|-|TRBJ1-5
TGTGCCAGCAGTGAACAGGGCGATCAGCCCCAGCATTTT
CASSEQGDQPQHF
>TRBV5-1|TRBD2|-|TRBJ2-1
TGCGCCAGCAGCTTGGTTGCTAGCGGGGGATACGGCTCCTACAATGAGCAGTTCTTC
CASSLVASGGYGSYNEQFF
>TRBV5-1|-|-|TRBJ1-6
TGCGCCAGCAGCTTGGTGGGGGGGAACAATTCACCCCTCCACTTT
CASSLVGGNNSPLHF
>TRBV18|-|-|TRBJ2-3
TGTGCCAGCTCCCCTCCCGGACAGACCACAGATACGCAGTATTTT
CASSPPGQTTDTQYF
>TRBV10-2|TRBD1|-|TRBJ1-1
TGCGCCAGCAGTGAGTTGGGACAGGGAAACACTGAAGCTTTCTTT
CASSELGQGNTEAFF
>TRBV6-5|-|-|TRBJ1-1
TGTGCCAGCAGTTACTCACAGGAGCTGAACACTGAAGCTTTCTTT
CASSYSQELNTEAFF
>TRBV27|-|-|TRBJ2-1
TGTGCCAGCAGCCCCGGGGTAAATGAGCAGTTCTTC
CASSPGVNEQFF
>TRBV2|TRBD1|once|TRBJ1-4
TGTGCCAGCAGTGCAGGGACAGGGGCCTCAAATGAAAAACTGTTTTTT
CASSAGTGASNEKLFF
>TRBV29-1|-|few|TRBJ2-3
TGCAGCGACCGATCTAGCGCTGCTAGCACAGATACGCAGTATTTT
CSDRSSAASTDTQYF
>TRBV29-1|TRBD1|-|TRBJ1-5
TGCAGCGTTGGACAGGGGGGGAATCAGCCCCAGCATTTT
CSVGQGGNQPQHF
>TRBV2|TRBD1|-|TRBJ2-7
TGTGCCAGCATCCGTAGGGACAGGGGCTACGAGCAGTACTTC
CASIRRDRGYEQYF
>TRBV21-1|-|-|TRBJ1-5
TGTGCCAGCAGGACGGACAGGGGGCTATATAGCAATCAGCCCCAGCATTTT
CASRTDRGLYSNQPQHF
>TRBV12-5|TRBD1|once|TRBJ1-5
TGTGCTAGTGGTTTGGTATGGGAACAGGGGGTCAATCAGCCCCAGCATTTT
CASGLVWEQGVNQPQHF
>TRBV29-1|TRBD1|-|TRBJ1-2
TGCAGCGTAGGACAGGGGGTGAAAGGCTATGGCTACACCTTC
CSVGQGVKGYGYTF
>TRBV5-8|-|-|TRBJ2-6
TGTGCCAGCAGCTTTACAGGTTCCTCTGGGGGGGCCAACGTCCTGACTTTC
CASSFTGSSGGANVLTF
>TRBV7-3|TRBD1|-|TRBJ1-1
TGTGCCAGCAGCGCCCAGGGGGCCGGGACTGAAGCTTTCTTT
CASSAQGAGTEAFF
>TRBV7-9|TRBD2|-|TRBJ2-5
TGTGCCAGCAGCTTGACTAGCGGGGGGGATGAGACCCAGTACTTC
CASSLTSGGDETQYF
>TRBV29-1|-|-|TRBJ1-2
TGCAGCGACCTGGAGTTGATCTATGGCTACACCTTC
CSDLELIYGYTF
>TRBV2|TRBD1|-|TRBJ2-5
TGTGCCAGCAGTAGGGACAGGGGGCACGAGACCCAGTACTTC
CASSRDRGHETQYF
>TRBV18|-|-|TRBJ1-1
TGTGCCAGCTCAGAATCTCGGACTGAAGCTTTCTTT
CASSESRTEAFF
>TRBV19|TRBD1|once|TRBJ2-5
TGTGCCAGTAGCACCCGGGACAGGGGACGATCTGGGACCCAGTACTTC
CASSTRDRGRSGTQYF
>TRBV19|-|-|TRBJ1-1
TGTGCCAGTACTCGCCGGGGAGCAACTGAAGCTTTCTTT
CASTRRGATEAFF
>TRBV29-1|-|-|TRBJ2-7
TGCAGCGTTGAGCTCCCCGGCGGCTACGAGCAGTACTTC
CSVELPGGYEQYF
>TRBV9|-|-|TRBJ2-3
TGTGCCAGCAGCGCCCGGGGTGCGGGAGATACGCAGTATTTT
CASSARGAGDTQYF
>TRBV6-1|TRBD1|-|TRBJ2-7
TGTGCCAGCAGTTGGGGACAGGGGGCATACGAGCAGTACTTC
CASSWGQGAYEQYF
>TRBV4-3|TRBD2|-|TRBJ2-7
TGCGCCAGCAGCACCCTAGCGGGAGGTCCCTACGAGCAGTACTTC
CASSTLAGGPYEQYF
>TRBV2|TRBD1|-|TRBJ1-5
TGTGCCAGCAGTGAAACCTACAGGGGAGATCAGCCCCAGCATTTT
CASSETYRGDQPQHF
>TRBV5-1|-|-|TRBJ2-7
TGCGCCAGCAGCCTGGACAGTCCGAGCTCCTACGAGCAGTACTTC
CASSLDSPSSYEQYF
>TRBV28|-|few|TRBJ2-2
TGTGCCAGCAGTTTAGAGGGGGACGGTCACCGGGAGCTGTTTTTT
CASSLEGDGHRELFF
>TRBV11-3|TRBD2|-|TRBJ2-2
TGTGCCAGCAGCCCAGCGAGCGGGGCTAGCGCGGCCGGGGAGCTGTTTTTT
CASSPASGASAAGELFF
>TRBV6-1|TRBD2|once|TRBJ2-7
TGTGCCAGTACCCTAGACGGGGGGTCCTACGAGCAGTACTTC
CASTLDGGSYEQYF
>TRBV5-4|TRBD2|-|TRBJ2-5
TGTGCCAGCAGCTCCGGGAGGGGCCAAGAGACCCAGTACTTC
CASSSGRGQETQYF
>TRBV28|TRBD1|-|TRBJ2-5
TGTGCCAGCAGCATTGGACAGGGCGGGGTGAAGACCCAGTACTTC
CASSIGQGGVKTQYF
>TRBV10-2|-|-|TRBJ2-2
TGCGCCAGCAGATCCGCGGGGACGAACACCGGGGAGCTGTTTTTT
CASRSAGTNTGELFF
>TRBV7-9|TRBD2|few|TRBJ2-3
TGTGCCAGCAGCGGGGGACTAGCGGGGGCCGGGACGCAGTATTTT
CASSGGLAGAGTQYF
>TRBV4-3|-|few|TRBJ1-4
TGCGCCAGCAGCCCTCAGGGTGAAAAACTGTTTTTT
CASSPQGEKLFF
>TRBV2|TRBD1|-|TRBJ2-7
TGTGCCAGCAGTGAAGCCCCAAGGACAGGGGGCCACGAGCAGTACTTC
CASSEAPRTGGHEQYF
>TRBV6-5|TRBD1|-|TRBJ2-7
TGTGCCAGCAGTTACTCATCCGAGACAGGGGTCTACGAGCAGTACTTC
CASSYSSETGVYEQYF
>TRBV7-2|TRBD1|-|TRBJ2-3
TGTGCCAGCAGCCCAACAGGGGCTCGGGATACGCAGTATTTT
CASSPTGARDTQYF
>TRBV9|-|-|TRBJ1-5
TGTGCCAGCAGCGTAGGGTGGGCCCCATATCAGCCCCAGCATTTT
CASSVGWAPYQPQHF
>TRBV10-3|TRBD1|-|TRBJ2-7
TGTGCCATCAGAGGGGACAGGGGAGGACTCGAGCAGTACTTC
CAIRGDRGGLEQYF
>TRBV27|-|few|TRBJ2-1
TGTGCCAGCACCGACAGGAGCTCCTACAATGAGCAGTTCTTC
CASTDRSSYNEQFF
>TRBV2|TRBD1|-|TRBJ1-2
TGTGCCAGCAGACAGGGGGCTGCGACTTATGGCTACACCTTC
CASRQGAATYGYTF
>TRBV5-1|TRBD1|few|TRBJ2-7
TGCGCCAGCAGCCTTGGACAGGGGGCTTACGAGCAGTACTTC
CASSLGQGAYEQYF